Each of the 2 T cell receptor beta chains below was sequenced from the same sample in a study of T cell responses to AZD1222 COVID-19 vaccine. Method: immunoSEQ multiplex PCR; TCRdb's copy keeps in-frame clones and lacks some. The repertoire holds 120,000 to 150,000 clones, with over 75% as singletons. The specimen comprised peripheral blood, sampled on day 0 of AZD1222 vaccination. The receptors were gathered from an adult in good health.

About this clone itself: Distinct nucleotide sequences in the sample also encode this CDR3. The CDR3 coding sequence is TGTGCCAGTAGTATAGGGGGGAGGAACACTGAAGCTTTCTTT. Translated, it gives CASSIGGRNTEAFF. The chain carries TRBV19 and TRBJ1-1; possible D gene TRBD1, 5 bases. The CDR3 contains 14 residues. Trimming shortened V by 1 base and J by 1 base, and 7 bases separated the two germline ends. Germline V CDR1 and CDR2: LNHDA, SQIVND (reference sequence).

V and J are TRBV5-5 and TRBJ1-6; 9 positions match TRBD1. The length of the CDR3 is 16 residues. Losses at the gene ends were 2 bases for V and 0 bases for J; bases not matched to a gene: 0. CDR1 and CDR2 from the germline V gene are SGHKS and YYEKEE (reference sequence). CDR3 in amino acids: CASSLQGASYNSPLHF. The CDR3 nucleotides read TGTGCCAGCAGCTTACAGGGGGCCTCCTATAATTCACCCCTCCACTTT. Based on the CDR3 plus reference TRBV5-5 and TRBJ1-6, the full variable domain is DAGVTQSPTHLIKTRGQQVTLRCSPISGHKSVSWYQQVLGQGPQFIFQYYEKEERGRGNFPDRFSARQFPNYSSELNVNALLLGDSALYLCASSLQGASYNSPLHFGNGTRLTVT.